Following are 32 T cell receptor beta chains from one sample sequenced in a study of T cell changes during pregnancy in multiple sclerosis. Assay used: immunoSEQ multiplex PCR; TCRdb lists only in-frame clones, some missing. The sample lists about 61,000 clones; 93% were seen once. Sequenced here: CD8+ T cells from peripheral blood mononuclear cells, sampled in the third trimester of pregnancy. These receptor sequences come from a female donor with multiple sclerosis, enrolled in a pregnancy study.

V gene TRBV27 combines with J gene TRBJ1-1; D is unresolved. The germline V and J ends were trimmed by 3 bases and 3 bases, with 8 bases remaining between them. The CDR3 runs 13 residues. Germline V gene sequence: CDR1 MNHEY, CDR2 SMNVEV (reference sequence). The CDR3 spells CASSFLGDTEAFF. DNA for the CDR3: TGTGCCAGCAGTTTTCTCGGTGACACTGAAGCTTTCTTT.

V gene TRBV5-1 combines with J gene TRBJ2-7, with 7 nucleotides matching TRBD1. Germline V lookup: CDR1 SGHRS, CDR2 YFSETQ. This CDR3 contains 13 residues. V was clipped by 5 bases and J by 2 bases; unmatched bases: 4. CDR3 nucleotides: TGCGCCAGCAGGGAAACAGGGGCCTACGAGCAGTACTTC. It codes for CASRETGAYEQYF.

The CDR3 DNA is TGTGCCAGCAGCTTCTTACAGGGAGAGAACACTGAAGCTTTCTTT. It specifies CASSFLQGENTEAFF. The gene calls are TRBV7-6 and TRBJ1-1; perhaps TRBD1 as D (6 bases). Per the germline V gene, CDR1 is SGHVS and CDR2 is FNYEAQ. The CDR3 consists of 15 residues. V lost 3 bases and J lost 1, with 12 bases in between. The full variable domain, rest sourced from reference TRBV7-6 and TRBJ1-1, is GAGVSQSPRYKVTKRGQDVALRCDPISGHVSLYWYRQALGQGPEFLTYFNYEAQQDKSGLPNDRFSAERPEGSISTLTIQRTEQRDSAMYRCASSFLQGENTEAFFGQGTRLTVV.

CDR3 coding DNA: TGTGCCAGCAGTCTCCAGGGCAACTATGGCTACACCTTC. Its protein is CASSLQGNYGYTF. This chain links TRBV27 with TRBJ1-2, with a possible D match to TRBD1 (5 bases). CDR1 is MNHEY and CDR2 is SMNVEV in the germline V gene (reference sequence). Between the trimmed V and J ends, which lost 5 bases and 2 bases, there was a span of 9 bases. This CDR3 spans 13 amino acids.

The chain couples TRBV7-9 to TRBJ2-7, with D maybe TRBD1 (6 bases). This CDR3 spans 13 amino acids. Germline CDR1 SEHNR, CDR2 FQNEAQ (reference sequence). Trimming stripped 6 bases from V and 0 bases from J, with 9 bases between. This CDR3 is CASRWDNSYEQYF. CDR3 DNA sequence: TGTGCCAGCAGGTGGGACAACTCCTACGAGCAGTACTTC.

Points on this clone: Sequence at one end of the junction differs from germline and may be a read error. The genes are TRBV4-2 and TRBJ2-7; D uncertain. The CDR3 totals 13 residues. Germline CDR1 reads LGHNA; CDR2 reads YNFKEQ. Written as DNA, the CDR3 is TGTGCCAGCAGCCAAGGCCCCGGCTACGAGCGGTACTTC. Encoded protein: CASSQGPGYERYF.

The rearrangement uses TRBV30 and TRBJ2-7; 9 bases fit TRBD1. Trimming cost V 3 bases and J 5 bases; bases outside gene matches: 2. In germline, CDR1 is GTSNPN, CDR2 SVGIG (reference sequence). This CDR3 contains 12 residues. As DNA, the CDR3 is TGTGCCTGGAGGGGACAGGGAAACGAGCAGTACTTC. As protein: CAWRGQGNEQYF. The full variable domain, with the rest looked up from reference TRBV30 and TRBJ2-7, is SQTIHQWPATLVQPVGSPLSLECTVEGTSNPNLYWYRQAAGRGLQLLFYSVGIGQISSEVPQNLSASRPQDRQFILSSKKLLLSDSGFYLCAWRGQGNEQYFGPGTRLTVT.

The chain employs TRBV19 and TRBJ2-1; 11 positions match TRBD2. Trimming cost V 5 bases and J 4 bases; bases outside gene matches: 13. The CDR3 contains 18 residues. Germline V gene lookup returns CDR1 LNHDA and CDR2 SQIVND (reference sequence). CDR3 coding DNA: TGTGCCAGTAGTCCCGCGGGACCGGGACTAGCGGCTTACAATGAGCAGTTCTTC. This sequence encodes CASSPAGPGLAAYNEQFF.

This sequence joins TRBV5-1 and TRBJ2-7; weak D call: TRBD2 (6 bases). Trimming removed 4 bases from V and 1 base from J, with 12 bases in between. CDR1 is SGHRS and CDR2 is YFSETQ in the germline V gene. The length of the CDR3 is 14 residues. The CDR3 spells CASSPAGTSYEQYF. As DNA, the CDR3 is TGCGCCAGCAGCCCCGCGGGGACTTCCTACGAGCAGTACTTC.

V usage is TRBV27 and J usage is TRBJ2-1, with D uncertain. From germline, CDR1 is MNHEY and CDR2 SMNVEV (reference sequence). With 2 bases removed from V and 10 bases from J, the gap between germline ends came to 9 bases. The CDR3 runs 12 residues. The CDR3 nucleotides read TGTGCCAGCAGTTTACCTACGAGGGAGCAGTTCTTC. This translates into CASSLPTREQFF.

The genes are TRBV7-9 and TRBJ1-2; D ambiguous. V lost 2 bases and J lost 0, with 10 bases in between. The CDR3 consists of 15 residues. CDR1 is SEHNR, CDR2 FQNEAQ, per germline (reference sequence). Here the CDR3 DNA reads TGTGCCAGCAGCTTAACCCTTGAGACTAACTATGGCTACACCTTC. It specifies CASSLTLETNYGYTF.

The chain links TRBV27 to TRBJ1-1; maybe TRBD1 (5 bases). CDR1 and CDR2 (germline): MNHEY, SMNVEV (reference sequence). This CDR3 is 14 amino acids long. Trimming cost V 7 bases and J 5 bases, with 17 bases left between them. In DNA, the CDR3 is TGTGCCAGCAAAAGGGGAGGCGGGGGAACTGAAGCTTTCTTT. Amino acids: CASKRGGGGTEAFF.

The V gene is TRBV19, the J gene TRBJ2-1, with 9 positions matching TRBD2. Germline CDR1 LNHDA, CDR2 SQIVND (reference sequence). With 5 bases clipped from V and 0 bases from J, the junction kept 5 bases outside the gene matches. This CDR3 is 16 amino acids long. In nucleotides, the CDR3 is TGTGCCAGTAGTGTCTCTAGCGGGAACTCCTACAATGAGCAGTTCTTC. Translation gives CASSVSSGNSYNEQFF.

V and J are TRBV6-5 and TRBJ1-5; 9 positions agree with TRBD1. The CDR3 consists of 13 residues. Unmatched junction bases numbered 0, after V lost 2 bases and J lost 7 bases. From germline, CDR1 is MNHEY and CDR2 SVGAGI. CDR3 DNA: TGTGCCAGCAGTTACACAGGGGGCCAGCCCCAGCATTTT. It is translated as CASSYTGGQPQHF.

This rearrangement joins TRBV19 to TRBJ2-5; D might be TRBD1 (6 bases). Germline CDR1 LNHDA, CDR2 SQIVND (reference sequence). The V end lost 0 bases, the J end lost 11 bases, and 13 bases lay between the germline ends. The CDR3 extends over 13 amino acids. As DNA, the CDR3 is TGTGCCAGTAGTATAGAGCCACAGGGATCACAGTACTTC. The encoded protein is CASSIEPQGSQYF.

This chain joins TRBV2 and TRBJ2-1; D not certain. Per germline, CDR1 SNHLY and CDR2 FYNNEI. The CDR3 is made up of 13 amino acids. The V and J ends lost 8 bases and 2 bases respectively, with 10 bases between them. Here the CDR3 reads CASAATTYNEQFF. In DNA, the CDR3 is TGTGCCAGCGCGGCTACTACCTACAATGAGCAGTTCTTC.

The chain carries TRBV5-6 and TRBJ2-7; D is possibly TRBD1 (5 bases). Germline V CDR1 and CDR2: SGHDT, YYEEEE. V was pared by 0 bases and J by 4 bases, with 8 bases between. CDR3 size: 13 residues. In DNA, the CDR3 is TGTGCCAGCAGCTTGGGGGCAGGGTACGAGCAGTACTTC. Translated: CASSLGAGYEQYF. The full variable domain, with the rest looked up from reference TRBV5-6 and TRBJ2-7, is DAGVTQSPTHLIKTRGQQVTLRCSPKSGHDTVSWYQQALGQGPQFIFQYYEEEERQRGNFPDRFSGHQFPNYSSELNVNALLLGDSALYLCASSLGAGYEQYFGPGTRLTVT.

V gene TRBV27 combines with J gene TRBJ2-1; 8 nucleotides line up with TRBD2. The CDR3 has 15 amino acids. CDR1 and CDR2 (germline): MNHEY, SMNVEV (reference sequence). Trimming cost V 8 bases and J 3 bases; bases outside gene matches: 9. CDR3 sequence: CASHHSGNLYNEQFF. The CDR3 DNA reads as TGTGCCAGCCACCATAGCGGGAACCTCTACAATGAGCAGTTCTTC.

CDR3 bases: TGTGCCTGGAGTTCCCAGGGTTGGGTTAGCAATCAGCCCCAGCATTTT. This encodes CAWSSQGWVSNQPQHF. The chain recombines TRBV30 with TRBJ1-5, with D possibly matching TRBD1 (5 bases). V was trimmed by 2 bases and J by 0 bases, leaving 14 bases between them. Germline-derived CDR1 and CDR2 are GTSNPN and SVGIG (reference sequence). This CDR3 comprises 16 residues.

The J gene is TRBJ2-2, the V gene TRBV4-1; tentatively, D is TRBD1 (6 bases). V lost 4 bases, J lost 1 base, and 10 bases lay in between. This CDR3 comprises 15 residues. CDR1 is MGHRA, CDR2 YSYEKL, per germline. The CDR3 spells CASSPGTLNTGELFF. The CDR3, as DNA: TGCGCCAGCAGCCCGGGGACACTGAACACCGGGGAGCTGTTTTTT.

The rearrangement joins TRBV5-1 to TRBJ1-1; 7 positions agree with TRBD1. Trimming took 0 bases from V and 7 from J; bases not matched to a gene: 6. The CDR3 has 14 residues. The germline CDR1 and CDR2 sequences are SGHRS and YFSETQ. This chain's CDR3 is CASSLESRGIEAFF. DNA of the CDR3: TGCGCCAGCAGCTTGGAAAGCAGGGGGATTGAAGCTTTCTTT.

The V and J genes are TRBV25-1 and TRBJ2-7; 7 nucleotides align to TRBD2. CDR1 and CDR2 (germline): MGHDK, SYGVNS. This CDR3 has 13 residues. The V and J ends lost 5 bases and 7 bases, in that order; junction bases with no gene match: 8. In DNA form, the CDR3 reads TGTGCCAGCAGTTCCCTAGCGGAGGGAGAGCAGTACTTC. It yields the protein CASSSLAEGEQYF.

This clone was seen only once. J is TRBJ2-2 and V is TRBV6-5, with 10 positions matching TRBD2. This CDR3 region has 15 residues. Germline lookup yields CDR1 MNHEY and CDR2 SVGAGI. V lost 6 bases, J lost 5 bases, and 6 bases stayed unmatched. The CDR3 is CASRPLAGLTGELFF. The DNA for the CDR3 is TGTGCCAGCAGACCACTAGCGGGATTGACCGGGGAGCTGTTTTTT.

This chain joins TRBV7-2 and TRBJ2-1; 13 bases fit TRBD2. CDR1 SGHTA and CDR2 FQGNSA come from the germline V gene. This CDR3 is built from 15 residues. V shed 4 bases and J 8 bases; nucleotides not matched to a gene: 5. CDR3 DNA: TGTGCCAGCAGCTCCCGACTAGCGGGAGGCCATGAGCAGTTCTTC. This translates into CASSSRLAGGHEQFF.

The chain is built from TRBV27 and TRBJ2-1, with 9 bases identical to TRBD2. In germline, CDR1 is MNHEY, CDR2 SMNVEV (reference sequence). CDR3 size: 18 residues. Trimming cost V 6 bases and J 0 bases; bases outside gene matches: 12. The DNA for the CDR3 is TGTGCCAGCAGCCCGAAACCGGGACTAGCCTTCTCCTACAATGAGCAGTTCTTC. Protein sequence: CASSPKPGLAFSYNEQFF.

The chain couples TRBV4-1 to TRBJ2-7; 9 bases map to TRBD1. From germline, CDR1 is MGHRA and CDR2 YSYEKL. V shed 0 bases, J shed 4 bases, and the junction held 16 bases outside the gene matches. The CDR3 is 19 residues long. In DNA, the CDR3 is TGCGCCAGCAGCCAAGATCGGGGGCTCCCGGGACAGGGAGATTACGAGCAGTACTTC. This codes for CASSQDRGLPGQGDYEQYF.

This chain connects TRBV11-3 to TRBJ2-7, with D unclear. The CDR3 length is 13 residues. CDR1 is SGHNT and CDR2 is YENEEA in the germline V gene. The ends were cut back, 1 base at V and 4 bases at J, with 8 bases in the middle. The CDR3 bases are TGTGCCAGCAGCTTAGGGTTCGGGTACGAGCAGTACTTC. It encodes CASSLGFGYEQYF.

J is TRBJ2-7 and V is TRBV5-4, with TRBD2 identical over 13 bases. This CDR3 spans 17 amino acids. V lost 0 bases, J lost 6 bases, and 9 bases stayed unmatched. The V gene's germline CDR1 is SGHNT and CDR2 YYREEE (reference sequence). CDR3 amino acids: CASSLGLAGGPPGEQYF. The DNA for the CDR3 is TGTGCCAGCAGCTTGGGACTAGCGGGAGGCCCTCCCGGCGAGCAGTACTTC.

The chain recombines TRBV28 with TRBJ2-7; possible D gene TRBD1, 6 bases. CDR1 is MDHEN and CDR2 is SYDVKM in the germline V gene. CDR3 length: 14 residues. Trimming took 6 bases from V and 2 from J, leaving 14 bases between them. The CDR3 sequence is CASSPGQIPYEQYF. In DNA, the CDR3 is TGTGCCAGCAGCCCGGGACAAATCCCCTACGAGCAGTACTTC.

The chain combines TRBV25-1 with TRBJ1-2, with D uncertain. V gave up 3 bases and J gave up 5 bases, with 16 bases separating them. The CDR3 sequence is 15 residues long. Germline V gene sequence: CDR1 MGHDK, CDR2 SYGVNS. CDR3 amino acids: CASSDGSGGFYGYTF. The CDR3 DNA reads TGTGCCAGCAGTGACGGGTCAGGAGGCTTTTATGGCTACACCTTC.

The CDR3 reads CASVRVGQPQHF. The DNA for the CDR3 is TGTGCCAGCGTCAGGGTGGGGCAGCCCCAGCATTTT. The chain has TRBV6-1 and TRBJ1-5; D perhaps matches TRBD1 (5 bases). The CDR3 has 12 residues. Per germline, CDR1 MNHNS and CDR2 SASEGT. Trimming removed 8 bases from V and 7 bases from J, with 12 bases in between.

This chain links TRBV19 with TRBJ1-1, with D hard to call. CDR1 is LNHDA, CDR2 SQIVND, per germline (reference sequence). The CDR3 has 13 residues. V was pared by 2 bases and J by 6 bases, with 10 bases between. CDR3 loop: CASSILAGAEAFF. CDR3 DNA sequence: TGTGCCAGTAGTATACTAGCAGGCGCTGAAGCTTTCTTT.